The following is a TCR beta chain sequence with its context. Its antigen is currently unknown. V shed 0 bases and J shed 3 bases, with 12 bases lying between them. Germline CDR1 and CDR2: MRHNA and SNTAGT. The CDR3 has 16 residues. The sample belongs to a study of T cells in localized non-small cell lung cancer. General observations from the study: Sequencing, confined to only one tumor region, leaves heterogeneity possible.

Clones were sequenced by immunoSEQ multiplex PCR, and TCRdb holds only the in-frame ones, with some missing. Here the sample spans about 46,000 clones, 81% being singletons. This TCR came from a man aged 40 to 75 with stage III lung adenocarcinoma. The rearrangement links TRBV6-4 to TRBJ2-1; D uncertain. The input for sequencing was peripheral blood mononuclear cells, taken before any cancer treatment. CDR3 sequence: CASSDSGRSIYNEQFF. The CDR3 nucleotides are TGTGCCAGCAGTGACTCCGGCAGGTCCATCTACAATGAGCAGTTCTTC.